The present entry profiles one TCR beta chain with its context. Reverse transcription of about 0.45 to 1 ug RNA was performed with random hexamers. Amplification of TCR beta CDR3 across 54 Vbeta and 13 Jbeta was performed with immunoSEQ multiplex PCR. In TCRdb, the immunoSEQ multiplex PCR reads were re-called with MiXCR into one record per CDR3 protein. This table has 250,000 to 300,000 distinct CDR3 sequences, 70% to 90% appearing once. The authors sequenced TCR beta from blood CD8+ and CD4+ T cells. The multiple sclerosis controls were treatment-naive patients, and their relapsing-remitting disease was stable or active. While CD8+ and CD4+ T cells were isolated negatively, TEMRA cells were enriched by FACS. This record comes from a study of CD8 T cells in Susac syndrome. The CDR3 is 16 residues long. The V gene end was trimmed by 5 bases and the J gene end by 1 base; junction bases not matched to a gene: 7. Germline V lookup: CDR1 SGHAT, CDR2 FQNNGV.

The chain uses TRBV11-2 and TRBJ1-5, with TRBD1 matching over 8 bases. The sequenced sample consisted of CD8+ T cells from PBMCs. The clonotype was recovered from a human donor with multiple sclerosis. DNA of the CDR3: TGTGCCAGCAGCCCACTGACAGGGGCCAGCAATCAGCCCCAGCATTTT. Translated: CASSPLTGASNQPQHF.